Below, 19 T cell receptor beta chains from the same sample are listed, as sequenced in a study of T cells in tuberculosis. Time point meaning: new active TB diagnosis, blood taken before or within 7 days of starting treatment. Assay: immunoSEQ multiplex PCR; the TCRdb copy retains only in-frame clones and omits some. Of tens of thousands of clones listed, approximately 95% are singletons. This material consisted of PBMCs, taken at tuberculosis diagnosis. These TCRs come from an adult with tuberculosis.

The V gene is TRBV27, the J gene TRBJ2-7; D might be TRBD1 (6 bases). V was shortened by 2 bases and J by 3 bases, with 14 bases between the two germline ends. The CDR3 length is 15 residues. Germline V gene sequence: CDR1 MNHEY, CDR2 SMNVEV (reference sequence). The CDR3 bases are TGTGCCAGCAGTTTACAGGGTGCAGGGGTCTACGAGCAGTACTTC. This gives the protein CASSLQGAGVYEQYF.

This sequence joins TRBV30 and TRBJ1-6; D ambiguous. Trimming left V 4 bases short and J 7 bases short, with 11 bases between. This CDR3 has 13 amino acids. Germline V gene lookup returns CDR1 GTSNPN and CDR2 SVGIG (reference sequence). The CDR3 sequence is CAWKGRWNSPLHF. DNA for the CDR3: TGTGCCTGGAAAGGCAGGTGGAATTCACCCCTCCACTTT.

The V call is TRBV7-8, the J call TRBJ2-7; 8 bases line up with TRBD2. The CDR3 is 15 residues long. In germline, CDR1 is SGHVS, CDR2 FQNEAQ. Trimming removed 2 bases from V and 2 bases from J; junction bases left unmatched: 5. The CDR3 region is CASSLRGTRTYEQYF. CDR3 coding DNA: TGTGCCAGCAGCTTACGGGGGACTAGAACCTACGAGCAGTACTTC.

The CDR3 nucleotides read TGCGCCAGCAGCCACCTCCGGACAGGGAACCCTGGAAACACCATATATTTT. Translation: CASSHLRTGNPGNTIYF. The chain employs TRBV4-3 and TRBJ1-3; 8 positions match TRBD1. Germline values: CDR1 LGHNA, CDR2 YSLEER. V shed 3 bases and J 2 bases; nucleotides not matched to a gene: 9. This CDR3 region has 17 residues.

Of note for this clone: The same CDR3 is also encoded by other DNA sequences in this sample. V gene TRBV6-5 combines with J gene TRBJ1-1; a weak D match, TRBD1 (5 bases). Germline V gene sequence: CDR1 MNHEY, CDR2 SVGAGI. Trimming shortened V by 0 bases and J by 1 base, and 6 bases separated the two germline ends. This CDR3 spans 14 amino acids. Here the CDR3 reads CASSYSDRNTEAFF. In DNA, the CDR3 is TGTGCCAGCAGTTACTCCGACAGGAACACTGAAGCTTTCTTT.

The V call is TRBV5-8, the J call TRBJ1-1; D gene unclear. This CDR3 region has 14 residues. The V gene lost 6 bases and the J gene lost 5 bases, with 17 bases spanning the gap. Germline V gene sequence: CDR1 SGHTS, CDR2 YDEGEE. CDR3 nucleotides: TGTGCCAGCACCAAAGTAGTAGCTGTAACTGAAGCTTTCTTT. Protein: CASTKVVAVTEAFF.

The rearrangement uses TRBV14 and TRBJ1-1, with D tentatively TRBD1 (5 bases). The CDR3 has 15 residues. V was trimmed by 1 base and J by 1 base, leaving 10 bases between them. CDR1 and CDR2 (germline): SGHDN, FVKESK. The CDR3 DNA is TGTGCCAGCAGCCAAGTCGGGGGATGGAACACTGAAGCTTTCTTT. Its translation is CASSQVGGWNTEAFF.

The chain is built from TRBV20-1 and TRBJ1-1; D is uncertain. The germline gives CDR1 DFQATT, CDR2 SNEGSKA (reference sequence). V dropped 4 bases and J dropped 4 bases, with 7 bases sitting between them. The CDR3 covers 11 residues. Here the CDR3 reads CSATDGTEAFF. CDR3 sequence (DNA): TGCAGTGCTACAGACGGCACTGAAGCTTTCTTT.

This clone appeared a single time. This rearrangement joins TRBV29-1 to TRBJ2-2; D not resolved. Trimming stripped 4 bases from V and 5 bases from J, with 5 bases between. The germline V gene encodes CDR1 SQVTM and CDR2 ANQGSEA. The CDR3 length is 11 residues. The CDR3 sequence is CSVAVTGELFF. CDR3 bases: TGCAGCGTTGCCGTAACCGGGGAGCTGTTTTTT.

The CDR3: CASSLATGDPNSPLHF. DNA of the CDR3: TGCGCCAGCAGCTTGGCCACAGGCGATCCTAATTCACCCCTCCACTTT. V usage is TRBV5-1 and J usage is TRBJ1-6; possible D gene TRBD1, 5 bases. The CDR3 loop spans 16 amino acids. CDR1 SGHRS and CDR2 YFSETQ come from the germline V gene. The germline V and J ends were trimmed by 0 bases and 6 bases, with 13 bases remaining between them.

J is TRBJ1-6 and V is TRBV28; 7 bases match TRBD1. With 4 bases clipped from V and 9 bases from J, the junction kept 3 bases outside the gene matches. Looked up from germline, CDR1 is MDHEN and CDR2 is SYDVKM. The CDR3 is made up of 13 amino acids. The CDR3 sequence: CASSSEGASPLHF. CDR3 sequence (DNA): TGTGCCAGCAGTTCAGAGGGGGCTTCACCCCTCCACTTT.

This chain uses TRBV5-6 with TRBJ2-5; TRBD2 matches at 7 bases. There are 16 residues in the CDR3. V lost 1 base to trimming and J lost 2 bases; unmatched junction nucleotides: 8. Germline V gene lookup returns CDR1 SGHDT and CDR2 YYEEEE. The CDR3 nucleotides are TGTGCCAGCAGCTTGATCGGGGGGAGAAGTCAAGAGACCCAGTACTTC. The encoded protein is CASSLIGGRSQETQYF.

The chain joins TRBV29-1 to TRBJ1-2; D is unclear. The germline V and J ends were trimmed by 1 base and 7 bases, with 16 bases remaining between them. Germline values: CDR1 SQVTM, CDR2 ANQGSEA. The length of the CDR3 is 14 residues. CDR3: CSVEGLLAIAGYTF. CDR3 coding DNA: TGCAGCGTTGAAGGGCTCTTGGCGATAGCTGGCTACACCTTC. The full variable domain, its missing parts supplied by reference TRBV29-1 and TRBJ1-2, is SAVISQKPSRDICQRGTSLTIQCQVDSQVTMMFWYRQQPGQSLTLIATANQGSEATYESGFVIDKFPISRPNLTFSTLTVSNMSPEDSSIYLCSVEGLLAIAGYTFGSGTRLTVV.

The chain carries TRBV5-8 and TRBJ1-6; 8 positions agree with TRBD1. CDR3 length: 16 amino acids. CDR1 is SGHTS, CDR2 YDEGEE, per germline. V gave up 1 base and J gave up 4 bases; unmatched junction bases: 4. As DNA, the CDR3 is TGTGCCAGCAGCTTGAACAGGGGGGCATATAATTCACCCCTCCACTTT. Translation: CASSLNRGAYNSPLHF.

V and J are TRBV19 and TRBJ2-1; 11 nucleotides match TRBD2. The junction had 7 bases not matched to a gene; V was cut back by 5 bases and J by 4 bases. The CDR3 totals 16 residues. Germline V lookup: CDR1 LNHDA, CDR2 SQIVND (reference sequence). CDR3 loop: CASSYSGGAFYNEQFF. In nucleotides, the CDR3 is TGTGCCAGTAGTTATAGCGGGGGGGCTTTTTACAATGAGCAGTTCTTC.

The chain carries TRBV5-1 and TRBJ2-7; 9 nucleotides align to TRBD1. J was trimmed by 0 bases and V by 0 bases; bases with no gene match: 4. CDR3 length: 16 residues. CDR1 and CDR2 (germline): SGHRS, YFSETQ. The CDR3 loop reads CASSLAGTGSSYEQYF. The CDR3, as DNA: TGCGCCAGCAGCTTGGCTGGGACAGGGAGCTCCTACGAGCAGTACTTC.

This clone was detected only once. CDR3 protein: CASSIVPGQGSYEQYF. The CDR3 coding sequence is TGTGCCAGTAGTATAGTTCCGGGACAAGGCTCCTACGAGCAGTACTTC. The chain couples TRBV19 to TRBJ2-7; TRBD1 might be the D (6 bases). CDR3 length equals 16 residues. Between the trimmed V and J ends, which lost 1 base and 0 bases, there was a span of 13 bases. CDR1 LNHDA and CDR2 SQIVND come from the germline V gene (reference sequence).

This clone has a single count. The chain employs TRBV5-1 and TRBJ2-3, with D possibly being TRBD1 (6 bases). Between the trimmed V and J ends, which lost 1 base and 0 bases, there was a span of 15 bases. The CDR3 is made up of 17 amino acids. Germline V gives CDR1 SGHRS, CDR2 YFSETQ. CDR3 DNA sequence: TGCGCCAGCAGCTTGACCCCTAACAGGGTTAGCACAGATACGCAGTATTTT. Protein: CASSLTPNRVSTDTQYF.

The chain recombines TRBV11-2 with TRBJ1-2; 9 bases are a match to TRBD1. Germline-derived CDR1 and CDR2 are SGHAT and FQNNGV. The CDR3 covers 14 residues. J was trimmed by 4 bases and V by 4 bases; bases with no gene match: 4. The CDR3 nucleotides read TGTGCCAGCAGCTCGGGACAGGGTATCTATGGCTACACCTTC. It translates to CASSSGQGIYGYTF.